This T cell receptor beta chain was found in a study of shared clonotypes between healthy human individuals. Here immunoSEQ multiplex PCR was the method, and the copy in TCRdb shows in-frame clones only, minus some. This table has fewer than 600,000 clones, roughly 77% appearing once. This clone has a handful of counts. The sample was PBMCs. This clonotype was obtained from a woman aged 40 to 50 in good health. Some clones in this sample may be carry-over from other donors' samples.

CDR3 sequence reads: CASSFAGNNEQFF. The CDR3 DNA reads as TGTGCCAGCAGCTTCGCCGGAAACAATGAGCAGTTCTTC. This rearrangement joins TRBV7-3 to TRBJ2-1; D not certain. V lost 3 bases and J lost 5, with 8 bases in between. CDR3 length: 13 residues. Germline CDR1 and CDR2: SGHTA and FQGTGA.